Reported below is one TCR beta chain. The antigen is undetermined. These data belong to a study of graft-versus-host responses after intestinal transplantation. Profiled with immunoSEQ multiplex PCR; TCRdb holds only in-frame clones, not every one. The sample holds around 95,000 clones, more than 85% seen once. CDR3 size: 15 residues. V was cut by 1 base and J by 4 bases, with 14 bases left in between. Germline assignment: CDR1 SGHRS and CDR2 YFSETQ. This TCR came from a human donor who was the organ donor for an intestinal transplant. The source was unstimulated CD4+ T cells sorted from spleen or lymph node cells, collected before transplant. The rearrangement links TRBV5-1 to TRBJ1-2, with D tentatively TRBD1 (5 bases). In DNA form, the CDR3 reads TGCGCCAGCAGCTTGCAAGGGGACGGGGCCTATGGCTACACCTTC. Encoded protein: CASSLQGDGAYGYTF.